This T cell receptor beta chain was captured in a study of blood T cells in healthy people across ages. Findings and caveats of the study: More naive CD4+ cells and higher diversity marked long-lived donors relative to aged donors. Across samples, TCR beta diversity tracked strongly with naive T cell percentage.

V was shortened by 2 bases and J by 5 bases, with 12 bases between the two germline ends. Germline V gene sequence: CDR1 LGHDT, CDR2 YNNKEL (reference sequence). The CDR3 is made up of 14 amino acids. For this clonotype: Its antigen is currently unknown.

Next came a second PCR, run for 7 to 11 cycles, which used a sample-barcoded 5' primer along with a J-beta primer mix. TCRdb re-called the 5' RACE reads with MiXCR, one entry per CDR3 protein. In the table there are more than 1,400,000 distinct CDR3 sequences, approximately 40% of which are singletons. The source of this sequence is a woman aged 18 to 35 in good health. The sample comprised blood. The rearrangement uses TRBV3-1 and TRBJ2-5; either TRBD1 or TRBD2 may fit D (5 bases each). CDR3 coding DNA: TGTGCCAGCAGCCAAACTGGGGGACGGGAGACCCAGTACTTC. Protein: CASSQTGGRETQYF.